The 27 T cell receptor beta chains below come from one sample, sequenced in a study of blood T cell repertoires in COVID-19. The assay was immunoSEQ multiplex PCR, and TCRdb's table has in-frame clones only and misses some. Of about 140,000 clones detected, 70% to 90% appear once; the ten largest clones hold under 6.5%. Material: peripheral blood. The receptors stem from a human donor in a cohort sampled during active COVID-19.

This clone has a single count. The chain carries TRBV7-2 and TRBJ1-3; D gene ambiguous. The CDR3 is made up of 15 amino acids. The germline gives CDR1 SGHTA, CDR2 FQGNSA. V was trimmed by 1 base and J by 0 bases, leaving 7 bases between them. CDR3 bases: TGTGCCAGCAGCTTAGGTGGCAGCTCTGGAAACACCATATATTTT. Protein: CASSLGGSSGNTIYF.

The V call is TRBV5-1, the J call TRBJ2-7; TRBD2 matches at 9 bases. Germline CDR1 and CDR2: SGHRS and YFSETQ. V trimming: 3 bases; J trimming: 3 bases; junction bases outside the gene matches: 1. The CDR3 covers 13 residues. CDR3 sequence reads: CASSSSGNYEQYF. CDR3 nucleotide sequence: TGCGCCAGCAGCTCTAGCGGGAACTACGAGCAGTACTTC.

Here the CDR3 DNA reads TGTGCCAGCAGCTCCAGTCTAGCGGGAGATTCATACGAGCAGTACTTC. Residues: CASSSSLAGDSYEQYF. This sequence joins TRBV7-9 and TRBJ2-7, with 10 bases lining up with TRBD2. Looked up from germline, CDR1 is SEHNR and CDR2 is FQNEAQ (reference sequence). V was clipped by 4 bases and J by 4 bases; unmatched bases: 10. CDR3 size: 16 residues.

The chain links TRBV4-2 to TRBJ1-4, with 9 bases identical to TRBD1. J was trimmed by 6 bases and V by 0 bases; bases with no gene match: 5. The germline gives CDR1 LGHNA, CDR2 YNFKEQ. The CDR3 sequence is 16 residues long. The CDR3 loop reads CASSQDRGTGYEKLFF. As DNA, the CDR3 is TGTGCCAGCAGCCAAGATAGGGGGACAGGGTATGAAAAACTGTTTTTT.

The rearrangement uses TRBV6-5 and TRBJ1-6, with 9 bases matching TRBD1. The CDR3 extends over 14 amino acids. J lost 9 bases, V lost 8 bases, and 8 bases had no gene match. The V gene's germline CDR1 is MNHEY and CDR2 SVGAGI. The CDR3 region has the DNA TGTGCCAGCGGGACAGGGCGTCAGGTTTCACCCCTCCACTTT. Its translation is CASGTGRQVSPLHF.

This rearrangement joins TRBV28 to TRBJ1-5; D remains unclear. Germline-derived CDR1 and CDR2 are MDHEN and SYDVKM. The CDR3 covers 15 residues. The V gene lost 3 bases and the J gene lost 4 bases, with 13 bases spanning the gap. CDR3 loop: CASSFAGWGNQPQHF. The CDR3 bases are TGTGCCAGCAGTTTTGCGGGATGGGGAAATCAGCCCCAGCATTTT.

The chain uses TRBV4-1 and TRBJ2-5; 10 positions match TRBD1. The length of the CDR3 is 16 residues. Germline assignment: CDR1 MGHRA and CDR2 YSYEKL. Germline trimming cut 1 base from V and 1 base from J; bases unmatched to any gene: 3. CDR3 loop: CASSQGDRGPQETQYF. CDR3 coding DNA: TGCGCCAGCAGCCAAGGGGACAGGGGTCCCCAAGAGACCCAGTACTTC.

This clone has a single count. The chain combines TRBV5-1 with TRBJ2-7, with 9 bases matching TRBD1. The V segment lost 4 bases and the J segment 2 bases; nucleotides outside the gene matches: 13. The CDR3 has 17 amino acids. Germline CDR1 SGHRS, CDR2 YFSETQ. The DNA for the CDR3 is TGCGCCAGCAGCATGGGGGACAGGGCCGACTCGGCCTACGAGCAGTACTTC. Translating gives CASSMGDRADSAYEQYF. Supplemented by reference TRBV5-1 and TRBJ2-7, the full variable domain reads KAGVTQTPRYLIKTRGQQVTLSCSPISGHRSVSWYQQTPGQGLQFLFEYFSETQRNKGNFPGRFSGRQFSNSRSEMNVSTLELGDSALYLCASSMGDRADSAYEQYFGPGTRLTVT.

The V call is TRBV3-1 (or the pseudogene TRBV3-2), the J call TRBJ2-7; tentatively, D is TRBD1 (6 bases). Trimming took off 5 bases at V and 3 bases at J, with 14 bases between the two ends. This CDR3 comprises 14 residues. Germline assignment: CDR1 LGHDT and CDR2 YNNKEL (reference sequence). The CDR3 loop reads CASSETGSVYEQYF. In nucleotides, the CDR3 is TGTGCCAGCAGCGAAACAGGGTCCGTCTACGAGCAGTACTTC.

This clone was seen a few times. The V and J genes are TRBV7-9 and TRBJ1-2, with D hard to call. Trimming shortened V by 2 bases and J by 0 bases, and 4 bases separated the two germline ends. The length of the CDR3 is 13 residues. The germline CDR1 and CDR2 sequences are SEHNR and FQNEAQ (reference sequence). DNA for the CDR3: TGTGCCAGCAGCTTACCATCTAACTATGGCTACACCTTC. As protein: CASSLPSNYGYTF.

This chain connects TRBV7-9 to TRBJ2-1, with D maybe TRBD2 (6 bases). Trimming took 5 bases from V and 6 from J, leaving 14 bases between them. The CDR3 consists of 14 residues. In germline, CDR1 is SEHNR, CDR2 FQNEAQ (reference sequence). CDR3 protein: CASSRRGNSNEQFF. CDR3 DNA: TGTGCCAGCAGCCGGCGCGGGAACAGCAATGAGCAGTTCTTC.

The chain recombines TRBV10-1 with TRBJ2-5, with D possibly being TRBD2 (6 bases). There are 15 residues in the CDR3. V lost 2 bases and J 2 bases, leaving 12 bases between the germline ends. CDR1 is WNHNN and CDR2 is SYGVQD in the germline V gene (reference sequence). Here the CDR3 reads CASSEGRRDQETQYF. CDR3 nucleotides: TGCGCCAGCAGTGAGGGTCGGCGGGATCAAGAGACCCAGTACTTC.

In DNA, the CDR3 is TGTGCCAGTAGTGATAGCGGGAGTACCTACGAGCAGTACTTC. Protein product: CASSDSGSTYEQYF. This chain joins TRBV19 and TRBJ2-7, with 9 bases matching TRBD2. CDR1 LNHDA and CDR2 SQIVND come from the germline V gene (reference sequence). This CDR3 is 14 amino acids long. J lost 2 bases, V lost 5 bases, and 4 bases had no gene match. Full variable domain (missing parts from reference TRBV19 and TRBJ2-7): DGGITQSPKYLFRKEGQNVTLSCEQNLNHDAMYWYRQDPGQGLRLIYYSQIVNDFQKGDIAEGYSVSREKKESFPLTVTSAQKNPTAFYLCASSDSGSTYEQYFGPGTRLTVT.

The chain links TRBV15 to TRBJ2-7, with TRBD2 matching over 10 bases. The CDR3 sequence is 17 residues long. Looked up from germline, CDR1 is LNHNV and CDR2 is YYDKDF (reference sequence). Trimming took 1 base from V and 3 from J; bases not matched to a gene: 9. The CDR3 region has the DNA TGTGCCACCAGCAGAGGCACCGGACTAGCGGAGGGCTACGAGCAGTACTTC. It specifies CATSRGTGLAEGYEQYF.

This chain joins TRBV30 and TRBJ1-1, with unresolved D. V was shortened by 2 bases and J by 4 bases, with 11 bases between the two germline ends. The CDR3 extends over 13 amino acids. Germline values: CDR1 GTSNPN, CDR2 SVGIG (reference sequence). The CDR3: CAWSRLSGTEAFF. The CDR3 bases are TGTGCCTGGAGTCGCCTCTCGGGCACTGAAGCTTTCTTT.

The chain employs TRBV7-3 and TRBJ2-1; 7 bases agree with TRBD1. The CDR3 length is 16 residues. After removal of 5 bases from V and 6 bases from J, the junction contained 13 bases not matched to a gene. CDR1 and CDR2 (germline): SGHTA, FQGTGA. The CDR3 coding sequence is TGTGCCAGCAGCCCCCAACGACAGGGCTTGGGCAATGAGCAGTTCTTC. Its protein product is CASSPQRQGLGNEQFF.

V gene TRBV28 combines with J gene TRBJ2-7; 12 bases match TRBD2. Germline lookup yields CDR1 MDHEN and CDR2 SYDVKM. Unmatched junction bases numbered 12, after V lost 4 bases and J lost 5 bases. The CDR3 consists of 17 residues. Written as DNA, the CDR3 is TGTGCCAGCAGTTCACTGGGACTAGCGGGCACCTCGAACGAGCAGTACTTC. Translated: CASSSLGLAGTSNEQYF.

The V and J genes are TRBV5-1 and TRBJ1-3; D might be TRBD1 (6 bases). The germline CDR1 and CDR2 sequences are SGHRS and YFSETQ. This CDR3 comprises 14 residues. Trimming cost V 4 bases and J 4 bases, with 12 bases left between them. In DNA, the CDR3 is TGCGCCAGCAGCCGAGGGACACCGGGAAACACCATATATTTT. It specifies CASSRGTPGNTIYF. The complete variable domain, with remaining parts taken from reference TRBV5-1 and TRBJ1-3, reads KAGVTQTPRYLIKTRGQQVTLSCSPISGHRSVSWYQQTPGQGLQFLFEYFSETQRNKGNFPGRFSGRQFSNSRSEMNVSTLELGDSALYLCASSRGTPGNTIYFGEGSWLTVV.

The chain joins TRBV11-2 to TRBJ1-2; TRBD1 might be the D (6 bases). Trimming removed 0 bases from V and 5 bases from J, with 16 bases in between. From germline, CDR1 is SGHAT and CDR2 FQNNGV. This CDR3 contains 16 residues. The CDR3 protein is CASSLDLAGASYGYTF. The CDR3 DNA follows: TGTGCCAGCAGCTTAGATCTGGCAGGGGCTAGTTATGGCTACACCTTC.

The chain uses TRBV28 and TRBJ1-3; TRBD1 agrees at 8 bases. V dropped 6 bases and J dropped 0; count of bases not matched to a gene: 7. Germline CDR1 and CDR2: MDHEN and SYDVKM. This CDR3 region has 16 residues. This CDR3 reads CASSSTGAVSGNTIYF. CDR3 DNA sequence: TGTGCCAGCAGCTCGACAGGGGCTGTCTCTGGAAACACCATATATTTT.

V and J are TRBV29-1 and TRBJ2-1, with D possibly TRBD2 on 5 matching bases. Between the trimmed V and J ends, which lost 4 bases and 0 bases, there was a span of 13 bases. The CDR3 contains 15 residues. Looked up from germline, CDR1 is SQVTM and CDR2 is ANQGSEA. The CDR3 DNA reads TGCAGCGTTGTAGGTACGGGGAGCTCCTACAATGAGCAGTTCTTC. This translates into CSVVGTGSSYNEQFF.

V usage is TRBV7-7 and J usage is TRBJ2-7; TRBD1 agrees at 7 bases. Germline V gives CDR1 SSHAT, CDR2 FNYEAQ (reference sequence). The J segment lost 2 bases and the V segment lost 1 base, leaving 5 bases of the junction unmatched. The CDR3 has 15 residues. The CDR3 nucleotides are TGTGCCAGCAGCTTAGAGTTTGGGACAGCCTACGAGCAGTACTTC. It specifies CASSLEFGTAYEQYF. Combining the CDR3 with reference TRBV7-7 and TRBJ2-7 gives the whole variable domain GAGVSQSPRYKVTKRGQDVTLRCDPISSHATLYWYQQALGQGPEFLTYFNYEAQPDKSGLPSDRFSAERPEGSISTLTIQRTEQRDSAMYRCASSLEFGTAYEQYFGPGTRLTVT.

The V gene is TRBV7-9, the J gene TRBJ2-5, with 9 bases lining up with TRBD1. The CDR3 sequence is 15 residues long. V lost 4 bases, J lost 4 bases, and 7 bases stayed unmatched. In germline, CDR1 is SEHNR, CDR2 FQNEAQ (reference sequence). DNA for the CDR3: TGTGCCAGCAGCTCCGGGACAGGGACTGGAGAGACCCAGTACTTC. Translated, it gives CASSSGTGTGETQYF.

The chain carries TRBV9 and TRBJ2-5; 10 bases map to TRBD2. The trim removed 2 bases at V and 5 bases at J, leaving 9 bases unmatched. There are 16 residues in the CDR3. The germline V gene has CDR1 SGDLS and CDR2 YYNGEE. The CDR3 sequence: CASSVEREGLRETQYF. In DNA form, the CDR3 reads TGTGCCAGCAGCGTTGAGCGGGAGGGCCTGAGGGAGACCCAGTACTTC. Full variable domain (remainder filled in from reference TRBV9 and TRBJ2-5): DSGVTQTPKHLITATGQRVTLRCSPRSGDLSVYWYQQSLDQGLQFLIQYYNGEERAKGNILERFSAQQFPDLHSELNLSSLELGDSALYFCASSVEREGLRETQYFGPGTRLLVL.

The rearrangement links TRBV19 to TRBJ2-1; 12 bases align to TRBD2. The CDR3 loop spans 16 amino acids. Trimming took 1 base from V and 7 from J; bases not matched to a gene: 5. Germline CDR1 and CDR2: LNHDA and SQIVND (reference sequence). CDR3 amino acids: CASSIAWTSGVNEQFF. CDR3 nucleotide sequence: TGTGCCAGTAGTATAGCCTGGACTAGCGGGGTAAATGAGCAGTTCTTC.

The V gene is TRBV2, the J gene TRBJ2-7, with 7 bases that match TRBD1. CDR1 SNHLY and CDR2 FYNNEI come from the germline V gene. The CDR3 contains 14 residues. V lost 5 bases to trimming and J lost 1 base; unmatched junction nucleotides: 5. CDR3 bases: TGTGCCAGCAGTTGGACAGGACAATCCTACGAGCAGTACTTC. It specifies CASSWTGQSYEQYF.

In this sample, this clone turned up a few times. CDR3 sequence reads: CASSPWASRGGELFF. The CDR3 DNA follows: TGTGCCAGCAGCCCGTGGGCCTCCAGGGGGGGGGAGCTGTTTTTT. The gene calls are TRBV11-3 and TRBJ2-2; TRBD1 matches 7 bases. Germline V gene sequence: CDR1 SGHNT, CDR2 YENEEA. This CDR3 is 15 amino acids long. Germline trimming cut 5 bases from V and 8 bases from J; bases unmatched to any gene: 11.